The next 3 T cell receptor beta chains were all read from a single sample in a study of OX40 agonist ivuxolimab in advanced cancers. Produced via immunoSEQ multiplex PCR; TCRdb's table is partial and in-frame only. The table includes approximately 94,000 clones, about 93% detected once. Source: CD4+ or CD8+ T cells sorted from blood, taken in a trial of the OX40 agonist ivuxolimab. These TCRs come from an adult with an advanced solid tumor such as melanoma, head and neck, liver or kidney cancer.

The rearrangement links TRBV18 to TRBJ1-1; 7 bases fit TRBD1. The CDR3 has 15 residues. The V and J ends lost 2 bases and 5 bases, in that order; junction bases with no gene match: 8. CDR1 and CDR2 from the germline V gene are KGHSH and LQKENI. The CDR3, as DNA: TGTGCCAGCTCACCATCAGCAGGGGGGGGTACTGAAGCTTTCTTT. This codes for CASSPSAGGGTEAFF.

The sample holds a few counts of this clone. V is TRBV4-2 and J is TRBJ1-2; D remains unclear. Germline CDR1 reads LGHNA; CDR2 reads YNFKEQ. The CDR3 has 13 residues. V lost 0 bases to trimming and J lost 7 bases, with 9 bases between them. CDR3 sequence: CASSQDTIAGYTF. The CDR3 DNA follows: TGTGCCAGCAGCCAAGACACGATCGCTGGCTACACCTTC.

V gene TRBV7-2 combines with J gene TRBJ2-7; 9 bases agree with TRBD2. Per the germline V gene, CDR1 is SGHTA and CDR2 is FQGNSA. V lost 1 base to trimming and J lost 6 bases; unmatched junction nucleotides: 4. The CDR3 consists of 14 residues. CDR3 nucleotides: TGTGCCAGCAGCTTAGGGGCGGGGGGGCGCGAGCAGTACTTC. Amino acid sequence: CASSLGAGGREQYF.